Below, 4 T cell receptor beta chains from the same sample are listed, as sequenced in a study of blood T cell repertoires in COVID-19. Produced via immunoSEQ multiplex PCR; TCRdb's table is partial and in-frame only. The sample yields 210,000 or so clones, around 88% seen once. Sequencing was carried out using peripheral blood. These receptor sequences come from a man between 45 and 60 years old with active or convalescent COVID-19.

The chain is built from TRBV6-5 and TRBJ2-5; 7 bases map to TRBD2. Germline V CDR1 and CDR2: MNHEY, SVGAGI. CDR3 length: 15 amino acids. Trimming took 7 bases from V and 5 from J; bases not matched to a gene: 13. The DNA of the CDR3 is TGTGCCAGCACCTACGGGAGGCCCCTAGGGGAGACCCAGTACTTC. Protein sequence: CASTYGRPLGETQYF.

The chain has TRBV27 and TRBJ1-2; D remains ambiguous. CDR1 is MNHEY and CDR2 is SMNVEV in the germline V gene (reference sequence). The V and J ends lost 4 bases and 6 bases respectively, with 12 bases between them. The CDR3 covers 13 residues. CDR3 DNA sequence: TGTGCCAGCAGTTCCACATCCGTCCATGGCTACACCTTC. Its protein is CASSSTSVHGYTF.

This clone showed up just once. In nucleotides, the CDR3 is TGTGCCAGCAGCTTGGGGGGGCGGTACCAAGAGACCCAGTACTTC. Translation: CASSLGGRYQETQYF. The chain has TRBV7-9 and TRBJ2-5; D is perhaps TRBD2 (7 bases). The germline V gene has CDR1 SEHNR and CDR2 FQNEAQ (reference sequence). CDR3 length: 15 residues. Trimming took 3 bases from V and 0 from J, leaving 11 bases between them.

This sequence joins TRBV30 and TRBJ1-3; D gene uncertain. Trimming took off 0 bases at V and 8 bases at J, with 11 bases between the two ends. The germline CDR1 and CDR2 sequences are GTSNPN and SVGIG (reference sequence). The CDR3 spans 13 residues. The CDR3 coding sequence is TGTGCCTGGAGTGTACCTGTAGCAGACACCATATATTTT. The encoded protein is CAWSVPVADTIYF.